One sample yielded the 4 T cell receptor beta chains listed below, sequenced in a study of blood T cell repertoires in COVID-19. Assay used: immunoSEQ multiplex PCR; TCRdb lists only in-frame clones, some missing. The data contain some 290,000 clones, roughly 90% of them singletons. Sequencing was carried out using peripheral blood. These receptors were obtained from a woman in her 30s with COVID-19, enrolled during active disease.

V and J are TRBV4-2 and TRBJ2-7; 12 bases fit TRBD2. CDR3 length: 16 residues. The trim removed 2 bases at V and 4 bases at J, leaving 6 bases unmatched. Germline CDR1 and CDR2: LGHNA and YNFKEQ. This CDR3 is CASSQSETSGRYEQYF. The CDR3, as DNA: TGTGCCAGCAGCCAATCGGAGACTAGCGGGAGATACGAGCAGTACTTC.

The chain combines TRBV7-5 with TRBJ1-4; TRBD1, the table's D call, lacks a check against the DNA. TRBV7-5 is annotated as a pseudogene. CDR3 length: 14 residues. CDR3 nucleotide sequence: TGTGTCAGAAGGTCGGACAGGGTTGGTGAAAAACTGTTTTTT. This sequence encodes CVRRSDRVGEKLFF.

The chain uses TRBV3-1 (or the pseudogene TRBV3-2) and TRBJ1-1; D not resolved. Germline CDR1 is LGHDT and CDR2 is YNNKEL (reference sequence). The V end lost 4 bases, the J end lost 0 bases, and 9 bases lay between the germline ends. The CDR3 sequence is 14 residues long. CDR3 residues: CASSPRVMNTEAFF. In DNA, the CDR3 is TGTGCCAGCAGCCCGCGGGTAATGAACACTGAAGCTTTCTTT.

The chain carries TRBV28 and TRBJ2-6; perhaps TRBD1 as D (7 bases). This CDR3 has 15 residues. Germline CDR1 MDHEN, CDR2 SYDVKM. The V end lost 4 bases, the J end lost 4 bases, and 11 bases lay between the germline ends. The CDR3 bases are TGTGCCAGCAGTTCGGAGGGGGCCGGGGCCAACGTCCTGACTTTC. Protein sequence: CASSSEGAGANVLTF.